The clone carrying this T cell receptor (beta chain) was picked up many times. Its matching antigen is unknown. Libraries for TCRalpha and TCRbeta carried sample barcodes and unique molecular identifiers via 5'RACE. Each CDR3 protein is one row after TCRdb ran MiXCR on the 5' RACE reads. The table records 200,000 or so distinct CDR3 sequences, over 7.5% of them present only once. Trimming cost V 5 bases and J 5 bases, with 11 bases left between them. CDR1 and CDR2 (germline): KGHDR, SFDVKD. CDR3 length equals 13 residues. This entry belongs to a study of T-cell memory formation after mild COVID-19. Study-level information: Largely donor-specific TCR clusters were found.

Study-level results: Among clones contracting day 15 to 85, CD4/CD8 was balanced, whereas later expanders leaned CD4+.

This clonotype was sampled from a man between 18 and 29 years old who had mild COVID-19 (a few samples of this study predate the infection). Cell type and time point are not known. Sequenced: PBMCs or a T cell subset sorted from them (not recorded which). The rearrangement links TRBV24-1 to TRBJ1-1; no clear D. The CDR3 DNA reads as TGTGCCACCAGTGCCGGATTGGGAACTGAAGCTTTCTTT. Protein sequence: CATSAGLGTEAFF.